This entry describes one T cell receptor (beta chain). Its antigen target is currently unknown. One base away there is no much larger clone; base qualities are not given. The sample belongs to a study of OX40 agonist ivuxolimab in advanced cancers. Regarding the research as a whole: Ivuxolimab was an agonistic, fully human IgG2 monoclonal antibody directed against OX40 (CD134), a costimulatory receptor. Intravenous ivuxolimab was administered to patients every 2 weeks at six dose levels: 0.01, 0.1, 0.3, 1.5, 3 and 10 mg/kg. Among the approximately 50 dose-escalation patients, about 19 had hepatocellular carcinoma, about 15 melanoma, 9 renal cell carcinoma and 9 head and neck cancer. In the dose-escalation cohort, over 65% of patients were male, and the mean age was around 60 years, with a range of roughly 20 to 85. Patients were allowed to have had prior anti-PD-1, anti-PD-L1 or anti-CTLA-4 therapy, and less than 45% of the dose-escalation patients had previously received checkpoint inhibitors. Three dose-escalation patients achieved partial responses, one with hepatocellular carcinoma and two with cutaneous melanoma. Peripheral TCRbeta sequencing aimed to test whether ivuxolimab altered TCR sequence diversity and caused clonal T-cell expansion. The paper reports the monotherapy dose-escalation portion (N of about 50 patients) of the phase I ivuxolimab trial. Here is what the overall study found, with its caveats: After ivuxolimab, more expanded clones were found on average in CD8+ T cells than in CD4+ T cells. The antigen specificity of the peripheral T cells that underwent clonal expansion was not determined. Low levels of normalized T-cell clonal expansion were also seen in some patients who did not respond. In the 0.1-3.0 mg/kg groups, partial responders were among the patients with the lowest normalized peripheral clonal expansion, particularly in CD8+ T cells. At doses from 0.1 to 3.0 mg/kg, clonal expansion was seen in both CD4+ and CD8+ blood T cells between baseline and week 6.

The trial excluded patients who had a history of autoimmune disease or were on systemic immunosuppression. Peripheral blood for TCR sequencing was collected from all dose cohorts at baseline, on cycle 4 day 1, and on cycle 7 day 1. The samples were drawn from a first-in-human, open-label, multicenter phase I dose-escalation trial of ivuxolimab. The trial enrolled adults with locally advanced or metastatic head and neck squamous cell, hepatocellular, melanoma or renal cell carcinoma. Before TCR sequencing, CD4+ T cells and CD8+ T cells were sorted from peripheral blood as separate populations. For sequencing of the TCRbeta CDR3 region, genomic DNA was extracted from the sorted cells. The immunoSEQ Assay was used for sequencing of TCRbeta CDR3 regions. Drawn from immuneACCESS, this table holds only the in-frame rearrangements with V and J called that TCRdb kept. Clones are partly lost; checked studies trace under half to an unresolved V gene and leave the rest unexplained. Here the sample has around 35,000 clones; about three quarters occur a single time. The top ten clones comprise 22% of the sample.

Looking up the germline V gene (reference sequence) yields CDR1 SEHNR and CDR2 FQNEAQ. Reading from cysteine to phenylalanine, the CDR3 counts 13 amino acids. Only CDR3 DNA is held: 39 bases, read in frame from base 1. The V and J ends are trimmed by 3 bases and 5 bases, leaving 10 bases between them. The sequences come from CD4+ or CD8+ T cells sorted from blood, collected in a trial of the OX40 agonist ivuxolimab. The sequence derives from an adult with an advanced solid tumor such as melanoma, head and neck, liver or kidney cancer. The sequence is built from TRBV7-9 and TRBJ1-1; 6 matching bases give a weak D call of TRBD1. The CDR3: CASSFEGGTEAFF. The nucleotides are TGTGCCAGCAGCTTCGAGGGGGGAACTGAAGCTTTCTTT.